The 25 T cell receptor beta chains in this list originate from one sample, sequenced in a study of monozygotic twins with inflammatory bowel disease (dated by TCRdb to about 2019). The library was made by 5' RACE. Data came from an Illumina HiSeq 2500. TCRdb reprocessed the reads, and each CDR3 protein sequence is entered once, without DNA. The table for this sample lists a few hundred thousand distinct CDR3 sequences. The ten biggest clones cover less than 2.5% of the sample. Material: blood. Receptor source: a human donor with ulcerative colitis or Crohn's disease, or a healthy co-twin of an affected twin (not recorded which).

This chain connects TRBV14 to TRBJ1-6. The CDR3 is 14 amino acids. Germline V gene sequence: CDR1 SGHDN, CDR2 FVKESK. The CDR3 reads CASSQEAVGSPLHF.

This chain uses TRBV20-1 with TRBJ2-3; absent DNA, TCRdb's TRBD2 call cannot be checked. Looked up from germline, CDR1 is DFQATT and CDR2 is SNEGSKA (reference sequence). The CDR3 runs 17 residues. The CDR3 reads CSARPLAAGGPADTQYF.

The V call is TRBV21-1, the J call TRBJ2-1; TCRdb designates TRBD2, a call that cannot be tested without DNA. TRBV21-1 corresponds to a pseudogene. The CDR3 is 16 amino acids. The CDR3 sequence is CASSNPLAGGHNEQFF.

V and J are TRBV11-2 and TRBJ2-1; TCRdb proposes TRBD2, but this gene call is untestable without DNA. Germline-derived CDR1 and CDR2 are SGHAT and FQNNGV. The length of the CDR3 is 17 residues. CDR3 region: CASSGTRTSGGPNEQFF.

The J gene is TRBJ2-3, the V gene TRBV5-1; TCRdb's D gene call, TRBD1, goes unchecked for lack of DNA. This CDR3 is 14 amino acids long. Germline V lookup: CDR1 SGHRS, CDR2 YFSETQ. CDR3: CASSLAGGADTQYF.

V and J are TRBV12-3 or TRBV12-4 and TRBJ1-1; the TRBD1 assignment by TCRdb is unverifiable without DNA. The CDR3 loop spans 13 amino acids. CDR3 protein: CASSLKGGSEAFF.

The V and J genes are TRBV12-3 or TRBV12-4 and TRBJ1-5; checking the TCRdb D call of TRBD1 is not possible without DNA. The CDR3 has 13 amino acids. This CDR3 reads CASSQQVDQPQHF.

The chain is built from TRBV5-1 and TRBJ2-7. The length of the CDR3 is 14 residues. Germline V gene lookup returns CDR1 SGHRS and CDR2 YFSETQ. The CDR3 sequence is CASSSGGLGYEQYF.

The rearrangement uses TRBV24-1 and TRBJ2-1; TCRdb outputs TRBD1, but without DNA this stays unchecked. CDR3 length: 15 residues. Germline V lookup: CDR1 KGHDR, CDR2 SFDVKD. The CDR3 loop is CATSGQERGRTEQFF.

This sequence joins TRBV5-1 and TRBJ2-3. The length of the CDR3 is 18 residues. Germline V gene lookup returns CDR1 SGHRS and CDR2 YFSETQ. CDR3 sequence reads: CASSLRWRSGYGTDTQYF.

The V call is TRBV3-1, the J call TRBJ1-3; lacking DNA, the TRBD1 call made by TCRdb goes unchecked. Germline CDR1 is LGHDT and CDR2 is YNNKEL (reference sequence). The CDR3 has 15 amino acids. CDR3 in amino acids: CASSEGGTAGNTIYF.

The rearrangement uses TRBV29-1 and TRBJ2-3; TCRdb selects TRBD1, and the lack of DNA leaves this call unchecked. The CDR3 totals 11 residues. CDR1 is SQVTM, CDR2 ANQGSEA, per germline. CDR3 sequence reads: CSASTADTQYF.

This chain connects TRBV2 to TRBJ1-4. The CDR3 runs to 15 residues. Germline lookup yields CDR1 SNHLY and CDR2 FYNNEI. The CDR3 is CASRTEIATNEKLFF.

The V call is TRBV27, the J call TRBJ1-6; lacking DNA, the TRBD1 call made by TCRdb goes unchecked. Germline CDR1 and CDR2: MNHEY and SMNVEV (reference sequence). The CDR3 has 17 residues. The CDR3 is CASTFTRGLGGDSPLHF.

The chain couples TRBV27 to TRBJ1-1. The length of the CDR3 is 14 residues. The germline gives CDR1 MNHEY, CDR2 SMNVEV (reference sequence). Here the CDR3 reads CASSLQGQGTEAFF.

The chain links TRBV7-9 to TRBJ2-7; the TRBD1 assignment by TCRdb is unverifiable without DNA. The CDR3 runs to 16 residues. The germline V gene has CDR1 SEHNR and CDR2 FQNEAQ (reference sequence). This CDR3 reads CATIDAGTGGTYEQYF.

The chain combines TRBV7-6 with TRBJ2-7; absent DNA, TCRdb's TRBD1 call cannot be checked. Germline V lookup: CDR1 SGHVS, CDR2 FNYEAQ. The CDR3 contains 16 residues. CDR3 loop: CASSPLRDRLSHEQYF.

The V call is TRBV7-2, the J call TRBJ2-3; TCRdb lists TRBD1, though no DNA is available to test this call. The CDR3 sequence is 15 residues long. Per the germline V gene, CDR1 is SGHTA and CDR2 is FQGNSA. CDR3: CASSYRVEYTDTQYF.

The rearrangement links TRBV14 to TRBJ2-2; TCRdb outputs TRBD2, but without DNA this stays unchecked. The CDR3 consists of 18 residues. Per germline, CDR1 SGHDN and CDR2 FVKESK. The CDR3 here is CASSQDARVAVTTGELFF. Full variable domain (missing parts from reference TRBV14 and TRBJ2-2): EAGVTQFPSHSVIEKGQTVTLRCDPISGHDNLYWYRRVMGKEIKFLLHFVKESKQDESGMPNNRFLAERTGGTYSTLKVQPAELEDSGVYFCASSQDARVAVTTGELFFGEGSRLTVL.

The rearrangement links TRBV5-6 to TRBJ2-1; the D call from TCRdb, TRBD2, cannot be confirmed without DNA. This CDR3 comprises 14 residues. Germline V lookup: CDR1 SGHDT, CDR2 YYEEEE. This chain's CDR3 is CASSLGTRDHEQFF.

The CDR3 reads CASRPGLSGNTIYF. The rearrangement joins TRBV3-1 to TRBJ1-3. This CDR3 has 14 residues. From germline, CDR1 is LGHDT and CDR2 YNNKEL (reference sequence).

This chain uses TRBV21-1 with TRBJ1-4; no DNA is available, so the TRBD1 call from TCRdb remains unchecked. TRBV21-1 is a pseudogene. The CDR3 spans 14 residues. The CDR3 sequence: CASSKVGTEEKLFF.

This rearrangement joins TRBV7-9 to TRBJ2-6; as DNA is missing, the TRBD2 call by TCRdb cannot be tested. The germline CDR1 and CDR2 sequences are SEHNR and FQNEAQ (reference sequence). This CDR3 is 17 amino acids long. The CDR3 loop reads CASSLEGSTSGANVLTF.

J is TRBJ1-2 and V is TRBV7-2; TCRdb designates TRBD1, a call that cannot be tested without DNA. CDR1 SGHTA and CDR2 FQGNSA come from the germline V gene. This CDR3 has 15 amino acids. CDR3 protein: CASSQGTGGAGYYTF.

The V call is TRBV30, the J call TRBJ2-7; the TCRdb call, TRBD1, lacks DNA for checking. The V gene's germline CDR1 is GTSNPN and CDR2 SVGIG (reference sequence). The CDR3 spans 14 residues. The CDR3 sequence is CAWSPTGVPYEQYF. The complete variable domain, with remaining parts taken from reference TRBV30 and TRBJ2-7, reads SQTIHQWPATLVQPVGSPLSLECTVEGTSNPNLYWYRQAAGRGLQLLFYSVGIGQISSEVPQNLSASRPQDRQFILSSKKLLLSDSGFYLCAWSPTGVPYEQYFGPGTRLTVT.